This T cell receptor (beta chain) was recovered during a study of blood T cell repertoires in COVID-19. This clone was seen more than once but under ten times. In the original analysis: Reference gene primer amplification yielded estimated nucleated cell counts. Here immunoSEQ multiplex PCR was the method, and the copy in TCRdb shows in-frame clones only, minus some. The D gene and trimming were derived from the DNA, and the V and J assignments and clone size from that table. Here the sample spans 30,000 to 40,000 clones, roughly 85% being singletons. V was cut by 2 bases and J by 8 bases, with 7 bases left in between. This CDR3 spans 12 amino acids. Germline V lookup: CDR1 SGHAT, CDR2 FQNNGV.

The TCR sequence derives from a man in his sixties with active or convalescent COVID-19. V is TRBV11-2 and J is TRBJ2-1; no definite D call. Sequencing input: peripheral blood. Written as DNA, the CDR3 is TGTGCCAGCAGCTTATTGGCCGATGAGCAGTTCTTC. Its protein is CASSLLADEQFF.